This TCR beta chain was captured by sequencing in a study of cytomegalovirus exposure and HLA in healthy donors. Vbeta (60) and Jbeta (13) primers were used in the PCR. The protocol was immunoSEQ multiplex PCR, while the TCRdb copy is restricted to in-frame clones and leaves out a portion. The sample lists under 30,000 clones, more than 70% occurring once. V lost 8 bases and J lost 1; bases outside the gene matches: 1. CDR1 and CDR2 from the germline V gene are MDHEN and SYDVKM. The CDR3 has 14 residues. Study outcomes and limitations: Previous analysis showed most TCR beta V segments were productive about 87% or about 30% of the time. Researchers had no immune exposure information except CMV serostatus available.

Concerning this clone itself: What it binds is not known.

Sequenced material: PBMCs. The source of this sequence is a male donor in good health and CMV-seronegative. The chain links TRBV28 to TRBJ2-1; TRBD2 aligns across 11 bases. The chain's CDR3 is CASSSGRSYNEQFF. DNA for the CDR3: TGTGCCAGCTCTAGCGGGAGGTCCTACAATGAGCAGTTCTTC.